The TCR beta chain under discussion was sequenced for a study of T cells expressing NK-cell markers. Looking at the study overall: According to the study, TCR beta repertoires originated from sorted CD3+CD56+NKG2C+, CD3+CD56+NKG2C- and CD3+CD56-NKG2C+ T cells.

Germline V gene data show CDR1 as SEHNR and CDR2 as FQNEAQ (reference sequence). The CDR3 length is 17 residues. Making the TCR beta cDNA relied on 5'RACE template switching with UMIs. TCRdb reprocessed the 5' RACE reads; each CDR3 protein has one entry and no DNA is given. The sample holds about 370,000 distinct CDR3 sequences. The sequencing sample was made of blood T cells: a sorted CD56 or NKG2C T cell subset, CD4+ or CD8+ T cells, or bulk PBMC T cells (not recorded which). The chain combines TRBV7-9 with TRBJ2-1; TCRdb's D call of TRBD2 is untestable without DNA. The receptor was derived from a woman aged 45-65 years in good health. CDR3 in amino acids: CASSLGLAGGPRNEQFF.